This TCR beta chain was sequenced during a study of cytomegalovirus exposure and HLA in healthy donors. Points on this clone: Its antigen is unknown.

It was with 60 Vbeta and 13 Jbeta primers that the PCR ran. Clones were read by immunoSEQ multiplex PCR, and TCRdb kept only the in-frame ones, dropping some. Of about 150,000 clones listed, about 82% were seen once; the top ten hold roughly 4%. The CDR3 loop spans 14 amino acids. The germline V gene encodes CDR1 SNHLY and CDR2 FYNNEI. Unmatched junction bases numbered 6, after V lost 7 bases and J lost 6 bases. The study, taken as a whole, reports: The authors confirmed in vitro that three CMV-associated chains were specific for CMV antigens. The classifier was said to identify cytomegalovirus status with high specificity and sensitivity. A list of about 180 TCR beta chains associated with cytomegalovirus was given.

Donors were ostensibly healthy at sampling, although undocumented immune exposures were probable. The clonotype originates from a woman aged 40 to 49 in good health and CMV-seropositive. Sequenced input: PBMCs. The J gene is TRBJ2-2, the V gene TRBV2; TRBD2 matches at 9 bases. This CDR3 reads CASMVSGSSGELFF. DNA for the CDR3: TGTGCCAGCATGGTTAGCGGGAGTTCCGGGGAGCTGTTTTTT.